This TCR beta chain originates from a study of T cell therapy after organ transplantation. Study-level information: Expansion used a peptide pool of 30 HLA class I and II CMV epitopes.

Broader study findings: Minimal repertoire change after therapy followed marked pretherapy expansions in nonresponders. CD8 clonality fold change after therapy inversely tracked pretherapy clonality.

Comments on this clone: The antigen remains unidentified.

The assay was immunoSEQ multiplex PCR, and TCRdb's table has in-frame clones only and misses some. The sample contains 45,000 to 60,000 clones, around 93% of which appear only once. The TCR sequence derives from a human patient who had received a solid organ transplant and had CMV disease. Sequenced here: CD8+ T cells from blood, sampled before autologous CMV-specific T cell therapy.

The CDR3 loop is CASSLRGLALNNEQFF. In nucleotides, the CDR3 is TGTGCCAGCAGCTTAAGAGGTTTGGCCCTAAACAATGAGCAGTTCTTC. The V call is TRBV7-8, the J call TRBJ2-1, with D uncertain. The CDR3 sequence is 16 residues long. The V and J ends lost 2 bases and 5 bases respectively, with 16 bases between them. Germline CDR1 SGHVS, CDR2 FQNEAQ.